This T cell receptor beta chain came from a study of control samples from healthy donors and cancer patients. Trimming shortened V by 1 base and J by 4 bases, and 8 bases separated the two germline ends. Germline V CDR1 and CDR2: SGHRS, YFSETQ. The CDR3 is 13 residues long. The table came from immunoSEQ multiplex PCR; TCRdb's copy has only in-frame clones and leaves some out. The sample contains over 50,000 clones, 95% to 97% of which appear only once. This clone was seen only once. Sequencing input: blood. The chain employs TRBV5-1 and TRBJ1-1; maybe TRBD1 (6 bases). This clonotype was obtained from a woman between 18 and 29 years old in good health. The chain's CDR3 is CASSLLGGTEAFF. The DNA of the CDR3 is TGCGCCAGCAGCTTGCTAGGGGGCACTGAAGCTTTCTTT.